These 28 T cell receptor beta chains came from one sample sequenced in a study of CD8 T cells in ankylosing spondylitis. Using its own MiXCR run on the 5' RACE reads, TCRdb lists one record per CDR3 protein. The sample comprises 85,000 to 100,000 distinct CDR3 sequences, about 8.5% of which are singletons, and roughly 9.9% rests with the top ten. Sequencing used blood, either unsorted or a sorted T cell fraction (not recorded which). All receptors come from a male donor with ankylosing spondylitis or in good health (not recorded which).

Of note for this clonotype: A much bigger clone sits one base away, suggesting this may be a read error. The V gene is TRBV20-1, the J gene TRBJ2-7; 8 positions match TRBD1. Germline lookup yields CDR1 DFQATT and CDR2 SNEGSKA (reference sequence). Trimming removed 8 bases from V and 5 bases from J; junction bases left unmatched: 5. The CDR3 covers 11 residues. CDR3 region: CSTQGADEQYF. The DNA of the CDR3 is TGCAGTACGCAGGGGGCGGACGAGCAGTACTTC.

The table lists this clonotype with many counts. This chain links TRBV20-1 with TRBJ2-7; D call uncertain. Germline CDR1 DFQATT, CDR2 SNEGSKA (reference sequence). The CDR3 extends over 13 amino acids. The V gene lost 4 bases and the J gene lost 2 bases, with 12 bases spanning the gap. CDR3 coding DNA: TGCAGTGCTAAAATGGGAATCCCCTACGAGCAGTACTTC. Protein sequence: CSAKMGIPYEQYF.

This clonotype has more than one count but fewer than ten. CDR3 protein: CASSYVASGTDTQYF. DNA of the CDR3: TGTGCCAGCAGTTACGTCGCTAGCGGCACAGATACGCAGTATTTT. The genes are TRBV6-5 and TRBJ2-3; perhaps TRBD2 as D (6 bases). V shed 2 bases and J shed 1 base, with 10 bases lying between them. In germline, CDR1 is MNHEY, CDR2 SVGAGI. The CDR3 has 15 residues.

This clonotype has a count of ten or more. The chain joins TRBV10-1 to TRBJ2-1; weak D call: TRBD2 (5 bases). In germline, CDR1 is WNHNN, CDR2 SYGVQD (reference sequence). The CDR3 is made up of 15 amino acids. The V gene lost 5 bases and the J gene lost 4 bases, with 15 bases spanning the gap. CDR3 amino acids: CASSPTGGLYNEQFF. CDR3 DNA sequence: TGCGCCAGCAGTCCGACCGGCGGGTTATACAATGAGCAGTTCTTC.

The sample holds many counts of this clonotype. In nucleotides, the CDR3 is TGTGCCAGCAGCCCCGAAAGGTTGGAGGCAAGCTCCTACAATGAGCAGTTCTTC. Its protein product is CASSPERLEASSYNEQFF. The genes are TRBV7-8 and TRBJ2-1; maybe TRBD2 (5 bases). CDR3 length equals 18 residues. V was trimmed by 5 bases and J by 0 bases, leaving 20 bases between them. CDR1 and CDR2 from the germline V gene are SGHVS and FQNEAQ.

This clonotype was recorded at least ten times. The chain carries TRBV20-1 and TRBJ2-2; D ambiguous. V lost 6 bases and J lost 2, with 13 bases in between. The CDR3 extends over 14 amino acids. The germline V gene has CDR1 DFQATT and CDR2 SNEGSKA (reference sequence). The CDR3 coding sequence is TGCAGTGCGTCACGGGCAGCTAACACCGGGGAGCTGTTTTTT. Amino acids: CSASRAANTGELFF.

This clonotype showed up many times. In nucleotides, the CDR3 is TGTGCCAGCAGCTACGGGATAGTGAACACTGAAGCTTTCTTT. Protein sequence: CASSYGIVNTEAFF. This chain connects TRBV6-2 or TRBV6-3 to TRBJ1-1; D unclear. CDR1 MNHEY and CDR2 SVGEGT come from the germline V gene. V was trimmed by 6 bases and J by 0 bases, leaving 11 bases between them. This CDR3 contains 14 residues.

This clonotype was counted ten times or more. The J gene is TRBJ2-4, the V gene TRBV12-3 or TRBV12-4; TRBD2 matches 9 bases. The V segment lost 3 bases and the J segment 8 bases; nucleotides outside the gene matches: 8. CDR3 size: 15 residues. The DNA of the CDR3 is TGTGCCAGCAGTTTGGCGGGAGGGCCAACGGACATTCAGTACTTC. This gives the protein CASSLAGGPTDIQYF.

This clonotype appeared many times. The chain joins TRBV19 to TRBJ2-2; D unclear. CDR1 is LNHDA and CDR2 is SQIVND in the germline V gene (reference sequence). V was trimmed by 2 bases and J by 5 bases, leaving 6 bases between them. The CDR3 has 13 amino acids. The CDR3 sequence is CASSIIWTGELFF. For the CDR3, the DNA is TGTGCCAGTAGTATAATTTGGACCGGGGAGCTGTTTTTT.

In its sample, this clonotype was seen many times. The genes are TRBV3-1 and TRBJ2-3; D uncertain. The CDR3 is 15 amino acids. The V end was cut by 4 bases, the J end by 1 base, with 12 bases between. Germline assignment: CDR1 LGHDT and CDR2 YNNKEL (reference sequence). CDR3 amino acids: CASSPRRRGTDTQYF. The CDR3 DNA sequence: TGTGCCAGCAGCCCTCGGAGAAGAGGCACAGATACGCAGTATTTT.

This clonotype was observed many times. J is TRBJ1-2 and V is TRBV7-2; D is unresolved. This CDR3 spans 14 amino acids. Germline lookup yields CDR1 SGHTA and CDR2 FQGNSA. Trimming left V 7 bases short and J 8 bases short, with 20 bases between. The CDR3 DNA reads as TGTGCCAGCACCACCCCTGGTCACTCGCAGGGCTACACCTTC. It translates to CASTTPGHSQGYTF.

This clonotype came up many times. This chain uses TRBV10-3 with TRBJ1-2; D is possibly TRBD1 (6 bases). The CDR3 spans 14 residues. The germline gives CDR1 ENHRY, CDR2 SYGVKD. The V gene lost 7 bases and the J gene lost 0 bases, with 12 bases spanning the gap. CDR3 sequence: CAITEDRANYGYTF. The CDR3 coding sequence is TGTGCCATCACCGAGGACAGAGCTAACTATGGCTACACCTTC.

This clonotype was found a few times. This chain uses TRBV7-2 with TRBJ2-5, with a weak D call TRBD2 (5 bases). Trimming took 7 bases from V and 6 from J, leaving 12 bases between them. This CDR3 is built from 12 residues. Looked up from germline, CDR1 is SGHTA and CDR2 is FQGNSA. CDR3 bases: TGTGCCAGCACTCCAACTAGGAAGACCCAGTACTTC. Translation gives CASTPTRKTQYF.

In this sample, this clonotype turned up many times. The gene calls are TRBV12-3 or TRBV12-4 and TRBJ1-5; weak D call: TRBD1 (5 bases). This CDR3 contains 12 residues. Trimming removed 5 bases from V and 12 bases from J, with 14 bases in between. CDR3 in amino acids: CASSGTANLQHF. The CDR3, as DNA: TGTGCCAGCAGTGGGACGGCTAATCTCCAGCATTTT.

This clonotype occurred a few times. This chain joins TRBV2 and TRBJ2-1, with D unclear. The CDR3 has 13 amino acids. Germline assignment: CDR1 SNHLY and CDR2 FYNNEI. V lost 3 bases and J 15 bases, leaving 18 bases between the germline ends. The CDR3 DNA reads TGTGCCAGCAGTGACCTGGTGGGCTGGATGCCGTTCTTC. This gives the protein CASSDLVGWMPFF.

This sequence joins TRBV7-2 and TRBJ2-3; tentative D call: TRBD2 (5 bases). In germline, CDR1 is SGHTA, CDR2 FQGNSA. The CDR3 runs to 15 residues. Trimming pared 4 bases from V and 1 base from J, leaving 12 bases between. CDR3 nucleotide sequence: TGTGCCAGCAGCTCCAACCCGAGGGGCACAGATACGCAGTATTTT. Translating gives CASSSNPRGTDTQYF.

The table lists this clonotype with many counts. The chain links TRBV7-8 to TRBJ2-7; 10 bases match TRBD2. The V segment lost 8 bases and the J segment 2 bases; nucleotides outside the gene matches: 6. The CDR3 loop spans 14 amino acids. Germline V CDR1 and CDR2: SGHVS, FQNEAQ. This chain's CDR3 is CASSGTSDPYEQYF. The DNA for the CDR3 is TGTGCCAGCTCGGGGACTAGCGATCCCTACGAGCAGTACTTC. Full variable domain (remainder filled in from reference TRBV7-8 and TRBJ2-7): GAGVSQSPRYKVAKRGQDVALRCDPISGHVSLFWYQQALGQGPEFLTYFQNEAQLDKSGLPSDRFFAERPEGSVSTLKIQRTQQEDSAVYLCASSGTSDPYEQYFGPGTRLTVT.

Notes on this clonotype: This clone may be a read error of a much larger clone one base away. This chain uses TRBV30 with TRBJ1-2, with 12 bases that match TRBD1. Germline trimming cut 8 bases from V and 10 bases from J; bases unmatched to any gene: 5. The CDR3 loop spans 11 amino acids. The germline V gene encodes CDR1 GTSNPN and CDR2 SVGIG (reference sequence). The CDR3 region has the DNA TGTGCCGGGGACAGGGGGCCTGACTACACCTTC. This translates into CAGDRGPDYTF.

The V call is TRBV12-3 or TRBV12-4, the J call TRBJ2-6; weak D call: TRBD2 (6 bases). There are 17 residues in the CDR3. V lost 5 bases and J 0 bases, leaving 14 bases between the germline ends. CDR3 coding DNA: TGTGCCAGCAGTCCGGGACTGGTTAGCTCTGGGGCCAACGTCCTGACTTTC. The encoded protein is CASSPGLVSSGANVLTF.

At least ten counts were recorded for this clonotype. The chain carries TRBV4-1 and TRBJ2-2, with a weak D call TRBD2 (5 bases). V gave up 0 bases and J gave up 6 bases, with 17 bases separating them. Germline V gene sequence: CDR1 MGHRA, CDR2 YSYEKL. The CDR3 runs 17 residues. The CDR3 nucleotides are TGCGCCAGCAGCCAAGATCCGGGATCTAGGGCCCCCGGGGAGCTGTTTTTT. Protein: CASSQDPGSRAPGELFF.

This clonotype was seen repeatedly, ten times or more. CDR3 amino acids: CASSFRQGALEKLFF. The CDR3 DNA follows: TGTGCCAGCAGCTTCCGACAGGGGGCCCTTGAAAAACTGTTTTTT. The chain links TRBV5-5 to TRBJ1-4; 10 bases match TRBD1. The V gene's germline CDR1 is SGHKS and CDR2 YYEKEE (reference sequence). The V and J ends lost 2 bases and 7 bases, in that order; junction bases with no gene match: 5. The CDR3 has 15 amino acids.

This clonotype came up many times. The rearrangement joins TRBV20-1 to TRBJ2-7, with D possibly being TRBD1 or TRBD2 (5 bases each). Germline V lookup: CDR1 DFQATT, CDR2 SNEGSKA (reference sequence). V was pared by 5 bases and J by 3 bases, with 11 bases between. The CDR3 contains 12 residues. In DNA form, the CDR3 reads TGCAGTGCTGTAAGGGACGGCTACGAGCAGTACTTC. Amino acids: CSAVRDGYEQYF.

The chain links TRBV4-2 to TRBJ2-7, with unresolved D. The V end was cut by 4 bases, the J end by 2 bases, with 12 bases between. The length of the CDR3 is 14 residues. The germline V gene encodes CDR1 LGHNA and CDR2 YNFKEQ. The CDR3, as DNA: TGTGCCAGCAGCCCCGGGCTCTTCCCCTACGAGCAGTACTTC. Protein product: CASSPGLFPYEQYF.

This clonotype was seen many times. V and J are TRBV4-3 and TRBJ2-1, with TRBD1 matching 8 bases. This CDR3 region has 14 residues. V lost 1 base and J lost 4; bases outside the gene matches: 0. Germline CDR1 and CDR2: LGHNA and YSLEER. The chain's CDR3 is CASSQGTGYNEQFF. The CDR3 nucleotides are TGCGCCAGCAGCCAAGGGACAGGGTACAATGAGCAGTTCTTC.

Concerning this clonotype: A read error is possible here, since a much larger clone lies one base away. J is TRBJ1-6 and V is TRBV5-1; D is undetermined. This CDR3 has 13 amino acids. The germline gives CDR1 SGHRS, CDR2 YFSETQ. CDR3: CTSKVVGDSPLHF. The CDR3 bases are TGCACCAGCAAGGTTGTAGGAGATTCACCCCTCCACTTT.

This clonotype has at least ten counts. The V and J genes are TRBV7-6 and TRBJ2-1; D is ambiguous. CDR1 is SGHVS, CDR2 FNYEAQ, per germline. Trimming removed 5 bases from V and 9 bases from J, with 20 bases in between. The CDR3 runs 15 residues. CDR3 sequence reads: CASSPSGLEIGEQFF. The CDR3 bases are TGTGCCAGCAGCCCCTCGGGCCTGGAAATTGGTGAGCAGTTCTTC.

This clonotype has at least ten counts. J is TRBJ2-3 and V is TRBV20-1; 11 bases are shared with TRBD2. Losses at the gene ends were 3 bases for V and 6 bases for J; bases not matched to a gene: 8. Germline V gene data show CDR1 as DFQATT and CDR2 as SNEGSKA (reference sequence). The CDR3 is 15 residues long. The CDR3 DNA sequence: TGCAGTGCTAGTAGCGGGGGGGCATTCGCGGATACGCAGTATTTT. This gives the protein CSASSGGAFADTQYF.

This clonotype has a count of ten or more. The V and J genes are TRBV29-1 and TRBJ1-1, with D possibly matching TRBD1 (5 bases). The CDR3 covers 13 residues. Germline lookup yields CDR1 SQVTM and CDR2 ANQGSEA. Trimming left V 8 bases short and J 4 bases short, with 17 bases between. DNA of the CDR3: TGCAGCTGCTTTAGACAGACGGGCACTGAAGCTTTCTTT. Its protein product is CSCFRQTGTEAFF.